Listed here are 10 T cell receptor beta chains from one sample, sequenced in a study of blood T cell repertoires in COVID-19 (TCRdb year 2020). The library relied on the immunoSEQ multiplex PCR assay. This is the immuneACCESS table as TCRdb keeps it, with only in-frame sequences that have V and J called. A part of the clones is gone; compared with another copy, unresolved V genes explain less than half, and the rest is unexplained. The sample profile shows 50,000 or so clones; 70% to 85% of them were found once. The top ten clones comprise roughly 10% of the sample. Sequenced material: peripheral blood. These receptors were taken from a man older than 75 with COVID-19, enrolled during active disease.

The rearrangement joins TRBV4-3 to TRBJ2-5; 14 nucleotides line up with TRBD2. The germline V gene has CDR1 LGHNA and CDR2 YSLEER. After removal of 1 base from V and 2 bases from J, the junction contained 6 bases not matched to a gene. The CDR3 is 18 amino acids. CDR3 nucleotides: TGCGCCAGCAGCCAAGGGACTAGCGGGGGGCCGGAGCAAGAGACCCAGTACTTC. Residues: CASSQGTSGGPEQETQYF.

V and J are TRBV28 and TRBJ2-7, with a possible D match to TRBD2 (5 bases). The CDR3 consists of 14 residues. V lost 3 bases to trimming and J lost 2 bases, with 11 bases between them. In germline, CDR1 is MDHEN, CDR2 SYDVKM. The CDR3 DNA sequence: TGTGCCAGCAGTTTGAACGGACTCGCCTACGAGCAGTACTTC. Translating it yields CASSLNGLAYEQYF.

For the CDR3, the DNA is TGCGCCAGCAGCAGAGACAGTCCCGGAAGGTCTGAAGCTTTCTTT. Its protein product is CASSRDSPGRSEAFF. V and J are TRBV5-1 and TRBJ1-1, with D perhaps matching TRBD1 (5 bases). Germline V gives CDR1 SGHRS, CDR2 YFSETQ. Trimming shortened V by 4 bases and J by 6 bases, and 19 bases separated the two germline ends. The CDR3 totals 15 residues.

The V gene is TRBV10-2, the J gene TRBJ1-2, with TRBD1 matching over 7 bases. The germline gives CDR1 WSHSY, CDR2 SAAADI. Germline trimming cut 7 bases from V and 8 bases from J; bases unmatched to any gene: 13. The CDR3 is 14 amino acids. This CDR3 is CASISGEQGKGYTF. The CDR3, as DNA: TGCGCCAGCATCTCAGGGGAACAGGGGAAAGGCTACACCTTC.

The CDR3 region has the DNA TGTGCCAGCAGCTTAAGAGGGGGGGCTCCAACGAACACTGAAGCTTTCTTT. Translated, it gives CASSLRGGAPTNTEAFF. V gene TRBV7-3 combines with J gene TRBJ1-1; tentative D call: TRBD1 (6 bases). Germline CDR1 is SGHTA and CDR2 is FQGTGA. The CDR3 totals 17 residues. V was pared by 1 base and J by 1 base, with 16 bases between.

V usage is TRBV7-9 and J usage is TRBJ1-2, with TRBD1 matching 9 bases. Unmatched junction bases numbered 1, after V lost 0 bases and J lost 8 bases. This CDR3 comprises 13 residues. Germline CDR1 SEHNR, CDR2 FQNEAQ (reference sequence). CDR3 DNA sequence: TGTGCCAGCAGCTTAGCGGGGACAGGGGGCTACACCTTC. Translating it yields CASSLAGTGGYTF.

For the CDR3, the DNA is TGTGCCAGCAGCAACAGGGAAGCACCCCTCCACTTT. Its translation: CASSNREAPLHF. The V and J genes are TRBV3-1 (or the pseudogene TRBV3-2) and TRBJ1-6; maybe TRBD1 (6 bases). CDR1 and CDR2 (germline): LGHDT, YNNKEL (reference sequence). The CDR3 contains 12 residues. Trimming cost V 5 bases and J 11 bases, with 10 bases left between them.

The chain carries TRBV5-1 and TRBJ1-6, with TRBD1 matching 7 bases. CDR1 is SGHRS, CDR2 YFSETQ, per germline. The CDR3 covers 14 residues. V dropped 2 bases and J dropped 7; count of bases not matched to a gene: 3. The CDR3 sequence is CASSFEGANSPLHF. The CDR3 nucleotides read TGCGCCAGCAGCTTTGAGGGGGCAAATTCACCCCTCCACTTT.

The chain carries TRBV5-4 and TRBJ2-1, with TRBD1 as a possible D gene (6 bases). Germline V CDR1 and CDR2: SGHNT, YYREEE (reference sequence). The germline V and J ends were trimmed by 6 bases and 3 bases, with 16 bases remaining between them. The CDR3 loop spans 15 amino acids. CDR3 in DNA: TGTGCCAGCACTCAGAGGACAGCCGTCTACAATGAGCAGTTCTTC. It is translated as CASTQRTAVYNEQFF. The variable domain in full, with the rest retrieved from reference TRBV5-4 and TRBJ2-1, is ETGVTQSPTHLIKTRGQQVTLRCSSQSGHNTVSWYQQALGQGPQFIFQYYREEENGRGNFPPRFSGLQFPNYSSELNVNALELDDSALYLCASTQRTAVYNEQFFGPGTRLTVL.

There are a few counts of this clone. The V gene is TRBV7-9, the J gene TRBJ2-2, with 15 bases that match TRBD2. The trim removed 2 bases at V and 2 bases at J, leaving 3 bases unmatched. CDR3 length: 18 residues. In germline, CDR1 is SEHNR, CDR2 FQNEAQ (reference sequence). CDR3 nucleotide sequence: TGTGCCAGCAGCTTACGGACTAGCGGGGGGGCTAACACCGGGGAGCTGTTTTTT. Its translation is CASSLRTSGGANTGELFF.